The 17 T cell receptor beta chains below come from one sample, sequenced in a study of blood T cell repertoires in COVID-19. Profiling relied on immunoSEQ multiplex PCR, and the TCRdb table lists in-frame clones only, not all of them. The table has more than 300,000 clones, around 80% seen once. Input material: peripheral blood. These receptors all stem from a woman aged 45-65 years with acute or convalescent COVID-19.

V and J are TRBV12-3 or TRBV12-4 and TRBJ1-2; D possibly corresponds to TRBD1 (5 bases). The CDR3 covers 11 residues. The V end was cut by 8 bases, the J end by 6 bases, with 10 bases between. CDR3 DNA: TGTGCCAGCCAGGGCTGGGATGGCTACACCTTC. It encodes CASQGWDGYTF.

CDR3 sequence: CAWSREHNTEAFF. As DNA, the CDR3 is TGTGCCTGGAGCAGGGAACACAACACTGAAGCTTTCTTT. This chain connects TRBV30 to TRBJ1-1, with a tentative D call TRBD1 (5 bases). This CDR3 has 13 amino acids. V dropped 3 bases and J dropped 2 bases, with 10 bases sitting between them. Germline V CDR1 and CDR2: GTSNPN, SVGIG (reference sequence).

The chain recombines TRBV11-2 with TRBJ1-2; a weak D match, TRBD1 (6 bases). CDR1 SGHAT and CDR2 FQNNGV come from the germline V gene. This CDR3 is 16 amino acids long. Trimming stripped 3 bases from V and 7 bases from J, with 21 bases between. This chain's CDR3 is CASSFTTGSSSSGYTF. For the CDR3, the DNA is TGTGCCAGCAGCTTTACGACAGGATCAAGTTCTAGTGGCTACACCTTC.

This chain uses TRBV2 with TRBJ2-5, with a weak D call TRBD2 (6 bases). The germline V gene has CDR1 SNHLY and CDR2 FYNNEI. The CDR3 runs to 13 residues. Trimming took off 7 bases at V and 7 bases at J, with 16 bases between the two ends. The CDR3 loop is CASNEGGDGTQYF. The CDR3 DNA follows: TGTGCCAGCAACGAAGGCGGGGATGGGACCCAGTACTTC. Together with reference TRBV2 and TRBJ2-5, the CDR3 gives the full variable domain: EPEVTQTPSHQVTQMGQEVILRCVPISNHLYFYWYRQILGQKVEFLVSFYNNEISEKSEIFDDQFSVERPDGSNFTLKIRSTKLEDSAMYFCASNEGGDGTQYFGPGTRLLVL.

V is TRBV15 and J is TRBJ1-1, with D unclear. The V and J ends lost 1 base and 8 bases respectively, with 11 bases between them. CDR3 length equals 13 residues. Per the germline V gene, CDR1 is LNHNV and CDR2 is YYDKDF (reference sequence). For the CDR3, the DNA is TGTGCCACCAGCAGAGGAACCGGAGTCGAAGCTTTCTTT. It encodes CATSRGTGVEAFF.

The chain joins TRBV28 to TRBJ2-2; no clear D. Germline V lookup: CDR1 MDHEN, CDR2 SYDVKM. The V end lost 6 bases, the J end lost 2 bases, and 10 bases lay between the germline ends. The CDR3 has 14 amino acids. CDR3 loop: CASSLSKNTGELFF. The CDR3 DNA is TGTGCCAGCAGCCTAAGCAAAAACACCGGGGAGCTGTTTTTT.

The rearrangement uses TRBV18 and TRBJ1-1, with a possible D match to TRBD1 (6 bases). CDR1 and CDR2 from the germline V gene are KGHSH and LQKENI. The CDR3 runs 12 residues. V dropped 6 bases and J dropped 6 bases, with 11 bases sitting between them. CDR3 nucleotides: TGTGCCAGCTCGTCAGGGGTCCCTGAAGCTTTCTTT. It codes for CASSSGVPEAFF.

In nucleotides, the CDR3 is TGTGCCAGCAGCTTTACTAGCGGGGGTGAGCAGTTCTTC. The encoded protein is CASSFTSGGEQFF. The chain uses TRBV7-6 and TRBJ2-1, with 11 bases that match TRBD2. The CDR3 runs to 13 residues. The ends lost 3 bases at V and 9 bases at J; junction bases unmatched: 1. CDR1 is SGHVS and CDR2 is FNYEAQ in the germline V gene.

V and J are TRBV5-1 and TRBJ1-1, with D possibly matching TRBD1 (5 bases). This CDR3 is 13 amino acids long. Germline loops: CDR1 SGHRS, CDR2 YFSETQ. V shed 3 bases and J shed 4 bases, with 10 bases lying between them. CDR3 sequence: CASSSGLSTEAFF. CDR3 DNA sequence: TGCGCCAGCAGCTCGGGACTTTCCACTGAAGCTTTCTTT.

This chain uses TRBV7-9 with TRBJ2-7, with TRBD2 identical over 8 bases. This CDR3 contains 15 residues. Trimming cost V 5 bases and J 1 base; bases outside gene matches: 7. Germline V lookup: CDR1 SEHNR, CDR2 FQNEAQ (reference sequence). The CDR3 region has the DNA TGTGCCAGCAGCGGGGGCCAGCGGGAGTCCTACGAGCAGTACTTC. Translation: CASSGGQRESYEQYF. The full variable domain, with the rest looked up from reference TRBV7-9 and TRBJ2-7, is DTGVSQNPRHKITKRGQNVTFRCDPISEHNRLYWYRQTLGQGPEFLTYFQNEAQLEKSRLLSDRFSAERPKGSFSTLEIQRTEQGDSAMYLCASSGGQRESYEQYFGPGTRLTVT.

The genes are TRBV5-1 and TRBJ2-7; 8 nucleotides align to TRBD2. This CDR3 has 19 residues. The germline V gene encodes CDR1 SGHRS and CDR2 YFSETQ. Losses at the gene ends were 2 bases for V and 3 bases for J; bases not matched to a gene: 19. In DNA, the CDR3 is TGCGCCAGCAGCTTTAGCGAGCGGGGGCCGGAATTCTTATACTACGAGCAGTACGTC. It yields the protein CASSFSERGPEFLYYEQYV.

The V and J genes are TRBV15 and TRBJ1-3; D might be TRBD1 (5 bases). In germline, CDR1 is LNHNV, CDR2 YYDKDF (reference sequence). Trimming stripped 7 bases from V and 0 bases from J, with 13 bases between. The CDR3 spans 15 residues. In DNA form, the CDR3 reads TGTGCCACCATGGGACTTCACCCCTCTGGAAACACCATATATTTT. It encodes CATMGLHPSGNTIYF.

The V call is TRBV27, the J call TRBJ2-2; 8 bases map to TRBD2. The V gene end was trimmed by 10 bases and the J gene end by 7 bases; junction bases not matched to a gene: 8. Germline V lookup: CDR1 MNHEY, CDR2 SMNVEV (reference sequence). The CDR3 totals 13 residues. CDR3 nucleotide sequence: TGTGCCACCATGGGACTAGTTGACGGGGAGCTGTTTTTT. Translated, it gives CATMGLVDGELFF.

The J gene is TRBJ1-6, the V gene TRBV5-1, with D unclear. Trimming stripped 4 bases from V and 8 bases from J, with 19 bases between. This CDR3 contains 16 residues. Germline-derived CDR1 and CDR2 are SGHRS and YFSETQ. This CDR3 is CASSRTQGRADSPLHF. Here the CDR3 DNA reads TGCGCCAGCAGCCGTACCCAAGGGCGGGCAGATTCACCCCTCCACTTT.

The chain is built from TRBV27 and TRBJ2-1; a weak D match, TRBD2 (5 bases). Germline CDR1 MNHEY, CDR2 SMNVEV (reference sequence). V was pared by 7 bases and J by 12 bases, with 13 bases between. This CDR3 is 11 amino acids long. The CDR3 loop is CASKRSGRQFF. The CDR3 DNA reads TGTGCCAGCAAACGAAGCGGACGGCAGTTCTTC.

This sequence joins TRBV6-5 and TRBJ2-5; TRBD1 matches at 9 bases. Trimming at V came to 7 bases and at J to 3 bases, leaving 3 bases not matched to a gene. Germline-derived CDR1 and CDR2 are MNHEY and SVGAGI. This CDR3 is built from 13 residues. The CDR3: CASTGTGKETQYF. The CDR3 DNA reads as TGTGCCAGCACCGGGACAGGGAAAGAGACCCAGTACTTC.

The chain has TRBV12-5 and TRBJ1-1; TRBD1 matches at 7 bases. The CDR3 extends over 13 amino acids. Looked up from germline, CDR1 is LGHNT and CDR2 is FRNRAP. Trimming removed 6 bases from V and 7 bases from J; junction bases left unmatched: 8. The CDR3 DNA follows: TGTGCTAGTGGGGGCACAGGGGTCAATGAAGCTTTCTTT. Translating it yields CASGGTGVNEAFF.